A single sample is the source of the 17 T cell receptor beta chains below, sequenced in a study of beta chain features in type 1 diabetes. Sequenced material consisted of expressed TCRB transcripts (all of the isolated RNA was reverse transcribed). Assay: immunoSEQ multiplex PCR; the TCRdb copy retains only in-frame clones and omits some. This table has roughly 140,000 clones, around 10% appearing once. The specimen was central memory CD4+ T cells from blood. These receptors were obtained from a man aged 18 to 30 in good health.

The V gene is TRBV9, the J gene TRBJ1-2, with D unresolved. The CDR3 has 14 residues. V gave up 4 bases and J gave up 2 bases, with 12 bases separating them. Germline CDR1 reads SGDLS; CDR2 reads YYNGEE. DNA for the CDR3: TGTGCCAGCAGCAAGTTATCAGGAAACTATGGCTACACCTTC. It encodes CASSKLSGNYGYTF.

This clone has more than one count but fewer than ten. The genes are TRBV7-2 and TRBJ2-1; possibly TRBD2 for D (5 bases). This CDR3 contains 13 residues. Germline-derived CDR1 and CDR2 are SGHTA and FQGNSA. Deletions cut 1 base from V and 10 bases from J, with 11 bases between. CDR3 protein: CASSLVPGNEQFF. CDR3 sequence (DNA): TGTGCCAGCAGCTTAGTTCCCGGGAACGAGCAGTTCTTC.

This chain links TRBV15 with TRBJ2-7; D is unresolved. This CDR3 is built from 13 residues. Germline CDR1 LNHNV, CDR2 YYDKDF (reference sequence). Trimming took off 0 bases at V and 4 bases at J, with 7 bases between the two ends. CDR3 region: CATSRDLAYEQYF. Here the CDR3 DNA reads TGTGCCACCAGCAGAGATTTGGCATACGAGCAGTACTTC.

V and J are TRBV11-1 and TRBJ2-1, with D maybe TRBD1 (5 bases). The CDR3 covers 16 residues. Trimming stripped 0 bases from V and 0 bases from J, with 9 bases between. The germline V gene encodes CDR1 SGHAT and CDR2 FQDESV (reference sequence). The CDR3 here is CASSLAGRSSYNEQFF. The CDR3 nucleotides read TGTGCCAGCAGCTTAGCGGGGCGGAGCTCCTACAATGAGCAGTTCTTC.

Worth noting for this clone: A read error is the likely source, as a far larger clone sits one nucleotide away. The chain has TRBV2 and TRBJ2-3; D unresolved. This CDR3 spans 11 amino acids. V was clipped by 5 bases and J by 2 bases, with 2 bases between them. The germline V gene has CDR1 SNHLY and CDR2 FYNNEI. CDR3 coding DNA: TGTGCCAGCAGTAACACAGATACGCAGTATTTT. As protein: CASSNTDTQYF.

In its sample, this clone was seen a few times. J is TRBJ2-1 and V is TRBV5-1; possible D gene TRBD1, 6 bases. The germline CDR1 and CDR2 sequences are SGHRS and YFSETQ. This CDR3 region has 14 residues. V was shortened by 0 bases and J by 5 bases, with 9 bases between the two germline ends. CDR3: CASSLGGQNNEQFF. DNA for the CDR3: TGCGCCAGCAGCTTGGGAGGACAGAACAATGAGCAGTTCTTC.

The table lists this clone with a few counts. The DNA of the CDR3 is TGTGCCAGCAGTTACAGGGGGCTAGGCTACGAGCAGTACTTC. It is translated as CASSYRGLGYEQYF. The rearrangement links TRBV27 to TRBJ2-7; 9 nucleotides line up with TRBD1. V lost 4 bases to trimming and J lost 3 bases; unmatched junction nucleotides: 4. Germline V gives CDR1 MNHEY, CDR2 SMNVEV (reference sequence). The CDR3 is made up of 14 amino acids.

The gene calls are TRBV10-3 and TRBJ2-3; possible D gene TRBD2, 5 bases. Germline V gene sequence: CDR1 ENHRY, CDR2 SYGVKD. The V end lost 7 bases, the J end lost 0 bases, and 8 bases lay between the germline ends. The CDR3 sequence is 13 residues long. The CDR3: CAIKEGSTDTQYF. In nucleotides, the CDR3 is TGTGCCATCAAAGAGGGAAGCACAGATACGCAGTATTTT.

V and J are TRBV4-3 and TRBJ2-1, with D hard to call. Germline V gene sequence: CDR1 LGHNA, CDR2 YSLEER. V lost 0 bases to trimming and J lost 6 bases, with 6 bases between them. This CDR3 has 13 residues. The CDR3 nucleotides are TGCGCCAGCAGCCAAGATTTCGGCAATGAGCAGTTCTTC. Protein: CASSQDFGNEQFF.

CDR3 in DNA: TGCGCCAGCAGGCCAGCGGGAGTTTTAACCGGGGAGCTGTTTTTT. This translates into CASRPAGVLTGELFF. This rearrangement joins TRBV5-1 to TRBJ2-2; 8 bases map to TRBD2. This CDR3 contains 15 residues. CDR1 is SGHRS, CDR2 YFSETQ, per germline. V gave up 5 bases and J gave up 5 bases; unmatched junction bases: 8.

The chain employs TRBV5-4 and TRBJ2-3; TRBD2 agrees at 12 bases. Germline CDR1 SGHNT, CDR2 YYREEE (reference sequence). The CDR3 totals 15 residues. Germline trimming cut 3 bases from V and 5 bases from J; bases unmatched to any gene: 4. The CDR3 nucleotides read TGTGCCAGCAGCTCGGGACTAGCGGGCCGAGATACGCAGTATTTT. This gives the protein CASSSGLAGRDTQYF.

V gene TRBV27 combines with J gene TRBJ2-5; 9 bases match TRBD1. The CDR3 consists of 14 residues. The germline CDR1 and CDR2 sequences are MNHEY and SMNVEV (reference sequence). V shed 5 bases and J 5 bases; nucleotides not matched to a gene: 6. This CDR3 reads CASSIQGARETQYF. The CDR3 DNA is TGTGCCAGCAGTATACAGGGGGCTCGGGAGACCCAGTACTTC.

V usage is TRBV29-1 and J usage is TRBJ2-5, with 10 positions matching TRBD2. J lost 4 bases, V lost 7 bases, and 12 bases had no gene match. Germline V gene lookup returns CDR1 SQVTM and CDR2 ANQGSEA. The CDR3 sequence is 15 residues long. CDR3 loop: CSGGVSGGIGETQYF. The CDR3 DNA is TGCAGCGGAGGCGTTAGCGGGGGGATTGGAGAGACCCAGTACTTC.

The chain combines TRBV7-9 with TRBJ2-5; the D call may be TRBD1 or TRBD2 (5 bases each). CDR1 and CDR2 from the germline V gene are SEHNR and FQNEAQ (reference sequence). With 5 bases removed from V and 5 bases from J, the gap between germline ends came to 9 bases. The CDR3 runs to 12 residues. CDR3 protein: CASSPEGETQYF. The CDR3, as DNA: TGTGCCAGCAGCCCCGAGGGGGAGACCCAGTACTTC.

The rearrangement links TRBV30 to TRBJ2-7; D might be TRBD1 (6 bases). From germline, CDR1 is GTSNPN and CDR2 SVGIG (reference sequence). V lost 2 bases and J lost 0, with 17 bases in between. CDR3 length equals 16 residues. The CDR3 coding sequence is TGTGCCTGGAGTTCCGCCCCGGGACATCGCTCCTACGAGCAGTACTTC. This codes for CAWSSAPGHRSYEQYF. Full variable domain (missing parts from reference TRBV30 and TRBJ2-7): SQTIHQWPATLVQPVGSPLSLECTVEGTSNPNLYWYRQAAGRGLQLLFYSVGIGQISSEVPQNLSASRPQDRQFILSSKKLLLSDSGFYLCAWSSAPGHRSYEQYFGPGTRLTVT.

This chain connects TRBV29-1 to TRBJ1-1, with no clear D. Trimming removed 0 bases from V and 0 bases from J, with 8 bases in between. From germline, CDR1 is SQVTM and CDR2 ANQGSEA. This CDR3 has 14 residues. This chain's CDR3 is CSVEDSNMNTEAFF. CDR3 bases: TGCAGCGTTGAAGACTCAAACATGAACACTGAAGCTTTCTTT.

The CDR3 reads CASSKSPGNEQFF. CDR3 sequence (DNA): TGTGCCAGCAGCAAATCCCCGGGGAATGAGCAGTTCTTC. This rearrangement joins TRBV11-3 to TRBJ2-1, with D possibly matching TRBD2 (5 bases). Trimming stripped 5 bases from V and 7 bases from J, with 12 bases between. The CDR3 is 13 amino acids. Germline CDR1 reads SGHNT; CDR2 reads YENEEA.